This passage covers 22 T cell receptor beta chains from one sample sequenced in a study of human T cells and chemical hapten exposure. Indicated time point: patch test 1, 2 weeks after DPC sensitization. Stated treatment: therapeutic diphenylcyclopropenone sensitization with weekly scalp DPC. TCRdb re-called the RACE reads through MiXCR, storing one row per CDR3 protein. The table shows approximately 74,000 distinct CDR3 sequences, with 25% to 40% occurring only once. The material sequenced was whole blood, taken in connection with sensitization to the hapten diphenylcyclopropenone (DPC). These receptors originate from a middle-aged man with alopecia areata. Some clones in this sample may be carry-over from other donors' samples.

V is TRBV24-1 and J is TRBJ1-5, with a weak D call TRBD1 (6 bases). Trimming stripped 7 bases from V and 4 bases from J, with 10 bases between. CDR1 is KGHDR, CDR2 SFDVKD, per germline. The CDR3 contains 13 residues. The CDR3 coding sequence is TGTGCCACCAGCCAGACAGGAAATCAGCCCCAGCATTTT. Translated: CATSQTGNQPQHF.

The table lists this clonotype with a few counts. The chain uses TRBV20-1 and TRBJ1-1; D call uncertain. V dropped 3 bases and J dropped 3 bases, with 5 bases sitting between them. The CDR3 contains 11 residues. Looked up from germline, CDR1 is DFQATT and CDR2 is SNEGSKA (reference sequence). CDR3 sequence: CSASQYTEAFF. Here the CDR3 DNA reads TGCAGTGCTAGCCAGTACACTGAAGCTTTCTTT.

In this sample, this clonotype turned up a few times. V and J are TRBV10-3 and TRBJ2-1; TRBD1 agrees at 9 bases. Germline CDR1 ENHRY, CDR2 SYGVKD. V lost 9 bases and J lost 4; bases outside the gene matches: 10. The CDR3 contains 15 residues. This CDR3 is CAINSGQGTYNEQFF. CDR3 coding DNA: TGTGCCATAAACTCCGGACAGGGGACTTACAATGAGCAGTTCTTC.

The gene calls are TRBV20-1 and TRBJ2-5; tentatively, D is TRBD1 (6 bases). Germline lookup yields CDR1 DFQATT and CDR2 SNEGSKA (reference sequence). V shed 6 bases and J shed 7 bases, with 27 bases lying between them. CDR3 length: 16 amino acids. CDR3 amino acids: CSALELGRGPWGTQYF. The DNA of the CDR3 is TGCAGTGCCCTCGAACTGGGCAGGGGCCCGTGGGGGACCCAGTACTTC.

This clonotype was picked up a small number of times. The J gene is TRBJ2-6, the V gene TRBV5-4, with D perhaps assigned TRBD1 or TRBD2 (5 bases each). Germline V gives CDR1 SGHNT, CDR2 YYREEE (reference sequence). CDR3 length: 18 amino acids. The V end lost 3 bases, the J end lost 0 bases, and 16 bases lay between the germline ends. CDR3 sequence: CASSSPGTQNSGANVLTF. The CDR3 DNA reads as TGTGCCAGCAGCTCCCCCGGGACGCAAAACTCTGGGGCCAACGTCCTGACTTTC.

V is TRBV7-2 and J is TRBJ2-1; D is uncertain. The CDR3 contains 11 residues. Trimming left V 3 bases short and J 8 bases short, with 5 bases between. Looked up from germline, CDR1 is SGHTA and CDR2 is FQGNSA. The CDR3, as DNA: TGTGCCAGCAGCTTGACGGATGAGCAGTTCTTC. Translated: CASSLTDEQFF.

The V and J genes are TRBV4-2 and TRBJ2-7, with D possibly matching TRBD2 (5 bases). The CDR3 totals 16 residues. Trimming removed 3 bases from V and 0 bases from J, with 15 bases in between. From germline, CDR1 is LGHNA and CDR2 YNFKEQ. DNA of the CDR3: TGTGCCAGCAGCCAGTTTTTCGGGGAAAGCTCCTACGAGCAGTACTTC. It translates to CASSQFFGESSYEQYF.

The rearrangement uses TRBV5-1 and TRBJ1-3; 7 bases align to TRBD1. This CDR3 is built from 15 residues. The J segment lost 0 bases and the V segment lost 4 bases, leaving 4 bases of the junction unmatched. The germline V gene has CDR1 SGHRS and CDR2 YFSETQ. DNA of the CDR3: TGCGCCAGCAGCGGGGACAGTAGCTCTGGAAACACCATATATTTT. It is translated as CASSGDSSSGNTIYF.

This rearrangement joins TRBV19 to TRBJ1-1; possibly TRBD1 for D (5 bases). The V and J ends lost 6 bases and 5 bases respectively, with 13 bases between them. CDR3 length: 13 amino acids. Germline CDR1 reads LNHDA; CDR2 reads SQIVND (reference sequence). DNA of the CDR3: TGTGCCAGTAGCCTCAGGGTTCGGACTGAAGCTTTCTTT. Amino acid sequence: CASSLRVRTEAFF.

This clonotype was counted between two and nine times. The rearrangement uses TRBV12-3 or TRBV12-4 and TRBJ2-6; D remains unclear. Trimming removed 5 bases from V and 0 bases from J, with 11 bases in between. This CDR3 is built from 16 residues. The CDR3 protein is CASSPQAVSGANVLTF. The CDR3 DNA follows: TGTGCCAGCAGTCCCCAGGCCGTCTCTGGGGCCAACGTCCTGACTTTC.

The chain carries TRBV7-2 and TRBJ2-1; unclear D gene. The CDR3 consists of 14 residues. CDR1 is SGHTA and CDR2 is FQGNSA in the germline V gene. Trimming took off 5 bases at V and 5 bases at J, with 13 bases between the two ends. As DNA, the CDR3 is TGTGCCAGCAGCACCGCGCAGGCCCACAATGAGCAGTTCTTC. This translates into CASSTAQAHNEQFF.

With regard to this clonotype: A much larger clone is a single base away; this may be a read error. CDR3 residues: CASRKGQAPNSF. The CDR3 DNA reads TGTGCCAGCAGGAAGGGGCAAGCCCCAAATAGCTTC. The rearrangement links TRBV12-3 or TRBV12-4 to TRBJ2-1; a possible D gene is TRBD1 (5 bases). The CDR3 extends over 12 amino acids.

This clonotype was seen only a few times. This chain links TRBV7-3 with TRBJ2-2, with 12 nucleotides matching TRBD2. V trimming: 8 bases; J trimming: 5 bases; junction bases outside the gene matches: 3. CDR3 size: 14 residues. Per germline, CDR1 SGHTA and CDR2 FQGTGA. The CDR3 region is CASRLAGGTGELFF. For the CDR3, the DNA is TGTGCCAGCCGTCTAGCGGGAGGGACCGGGGAGCTGTTTTTT.

V usage is TRBV11-2 and J usage is TRBJ2-2; TRBD1 is a possible D gene (5 bases). The CDR3 is 15 residues long. Deletions cut 3 bases from V and 2 bases from J, with 10 bases between. CDR1 and CDR2 from the germline V gene are SGHAT and FQNNGV. The CDR3 bases are TGTGCCAGCAGCTTCGACAGATTTAACACCGGGGAGCTGTTTTTT. It is translated as CASSFDRFNTGELFF.

In its sample, this clonotype was seen many times. The V call is TRBV12-3 or TRBV12-4, the J call TRBJ2-7; D unresolved. The CDR3 extends over 13 amino acids. Trimming removed 7 bases from V and 6 bases from J, with 16 bases in between. CDR3: CASTLGQSSEQYF. CDR3 DNA sequence: TGTGCCAGCACCCTAGGCCAGTCGAGCGAGCAGTACTTC.

This clonotype appeared a few times. The genes are TRBV4-2 and TRBJ2-5, with TRBD2 matching over 7 bases. The CDR3 loop spans 15 amino acids. CDR1 is LGHNA, CDR2 YNFKEQ, per germline. V shed 1 base, J shed 7 bases, and the junction held 9 bases outside the gene matches. In nucleotides, the CDR3 is TGTGCCAGCAGCCAAGGGCCGTCGCCGGGGGGGACCCAGTACTTC. This sequence encodes CASSQGPSPGGTQYF.

The chain combines TRBV25-1 with TRBJ2-7; D uncertain. V was cut by 3 bases and J by 2 bases, with 8 bases left in between. The CDR3 extends over 13 amino acids. The germline V gene has CDR1 MGHDK and CDR2 SYGVNS. CDR3 in DNA: TGTGCCAGCAGTGACGGTCCTACCTACGAGCAGTACTTC. Residues: CASSDGPTYEQYF.

The sample holds a few counts of this clonotype. This chain connects TRBV4-2 to TRBJ1-6; D is ambiguous. Per germline, CDR1 LGHNA and CDR2 YNFKEQ. Between the trimmed V and J ends, which lost 2 bases and 5 bases, there was a span of 7 bases. This CDR3 spans 14 amino acids. CDR3 loop: CASSQTTNNSPLHF. The DNA of the CDR3 is TGTGCCAGCAGCCAAACGACGAATAATTCACCCCTCCACTTT.

This clonotype was seen a handful of times. The chain joins TRBV5-1 to TRBJ2-3; no clear D. V was pared by 5 bases and J by 6 bases, with 7 bases between. CDR3 length: 11 amino acids. Germline-derived CDR1 and CDR2 are SGHRS and YFSETQ. CDR3 in amino acids: CASRVSDTQYF. As DNA, the CDR3 is TGCGCCAGCAGGGTTTCGGATACGCAGTATTTT.

As regards this clonotype: Germline is not matched at one junction end, which may reflect a read error. The rearrangement uses TRBV11-2 and TRBJ1-1; D possibly corresponds to TRBD1 (6 bases). The CDR3 length is 15 residues. Per germline, CDR1 SGHAT and CDR2 FQNNGV. CDR3 residues: CASSLDTGTRTETFF. The CDR3 DNA is TGTGCCAGCAGCTTAGATACAGGGACTAGGACTGAAACTTTCTTT.

By its share, this clonotype is medium-sized. The rearrangement uses TRBV27 and TRBJ1-1; tentative D call: TRBD1 (5 bases). V was shortened by 10 bases and J by 1 base, with 16 bases between the two germline ends. Germline CDR1 MNHEY, CDR2 SMNVEV (reference sequence). The CDR3 is made up of 14 amino acids. The CDR3 nucleotides read TGTGCCACCCAACAGTGGGGGACGAACACTGAAGCTTTCTTT. Its translation: CATQQWGTNTEAFF.

This clonotype turned up a few times. The rearrangement uses TRBV25-1 and TRBJ2-7; 7 bases align to TRBD1. Looked up from germline, CDR1 is MGHDK and CDR2 is SYGVNS. Trimming at V came to 5 bases and at J to 5 bases, leaving 6 bases not matched to a gene. The CDR3 is 13 amino acids. The CDR3 loop reads CASSLQGRNEQYF. CDR3 sequence (DNA): TGTGCCAGCAGTTTACAGGGGAGAAACGAGCAGTACTTC.